This T cell receptor beta chain comes out of a study of T cells in Graves' hyperthyroidism and ophthalmopathy. General study findings and limits: Stable hyperthyroidism was told apart from ophthalmopathy by a model built on 13 V-J features. Among clonotypes expanded in thyroid above 0.001, most were also found in blood.

Researchers amplified the TCR beta CDR3 regions from RNA transcripts. First-round RT-PCR with HTBI primers amplified the TCR CDR3 region. TCRdb recomputed calls from the multiplex PCR reads with MiXCR, one row per CDR3 protein. The sample records more than 500,000 distinct CDR3 sequences, about 15% being singletons. This clonotype was seen ten or more times. Its antigen is unidentified. The germline V gene encodes CDR1 MNHEY and CDR2 SMNVEV (reference sequence). The CDR3 spans 14 residues. After removal of 3 bases from V and 4 bases from J, the junction contained 5 bases not matched to a gene. Fresh peripheral blood, about 9.9 ml, yielded the PBMCs.

The sequencing input was blood. This TCR derives from a woman aged 40 to 55 with Graves' ophthalmopathy. The chain recombines TRBV27 with TRBJ2-7, with 8 nucleotides matching TRBD2. The CDR3 loop reads CASSFGGARYEQYF. As DNA, the CDR3 is TGTGCCAGCAGTTTCGGGGGGGCGCGGTACGAGCAGTACTTC.